These 14 T cell receptor beta chains came from one sample sequenced in a study of blood T cell repertoires in COVID-19. Here immunoSEQ multiplex PCR was the method, and the copy in TCRdb shows in-frame clones only, minus some. Of more than 65,000 clones listed, around 76% are singletons. Sequencing was performed on peripheral blood. The source of these receptors is an elderly woman with active or convalescent COVID-19.

As concerns this clone: One end of the junction varies from germline; a read error may be responsible. The V and J genes are TRBV7-7 and TRBJ2-1; weak D call: TRBD2 (5 bases). Per the germline V gene, CDR1 is SSHAT and CDR2 is FNYEAQ (reference sequence). This CDR3 comprises 12 residues. The CDR3 here is CASSLNGNEQFF. CDR3 bases: TGTGCTAGCAGCTTAAACGGGAACGAGCAGTTCTTC.

V and J are TRBV6-6 and TRBJ1-3; D ambiguous. CDR3 length equals 15 residues. Deletions cut 11 bases from V and 0 bases from J, with 17 bases between. Germline V CDR1 and CDR2: MNHNY, SVGAGI (reference sequence). The CDR3: CAAGSLTNSGNTIYF. CDR3 DNA sequence: TGTGCCGCCGGAAGTCTAACTAACTCTGGAAACACCATATATTTT.

The chain recombines TRBV13 with TRBJ2-2, with a tentative D call TRBD1 (5 bases). Germline values: CDR1 PRHDT, CDR2 FYEKMQ (reference sequence). The V and J ends lost 2 bases and 7 bases respectively, with 8 bases between them. The CDR3 is 13 residues long. The CDR3 region is CASSLKGVGELFF. CDR3 in DNA: TGTGCCAGCAGCTTAAAAGGGGTCGGGGAGCTGTTTTTT.

The chain couples TRBV5-4 to TRBJ2-7, with 9 nucleotides matching TRBD1. V lost 1 base, J lost 2 bases, and 7 bases stayed unmatched. CDR1 and CDR2 (germline): SGHNT, YYREEE (reference sequence). This CDR3 has 16 residues. CDR3 sequence (DNA): TGTGCCAGCAGCTTGATAAAGGGACAGGGTCCCTACGAGCAGTACTTC. Translated, it gives CASSLIKGQGPYEQYF.

The chain is built from TRBV27 and TRBJ2-1; D unclear. Trimming removed 6 bases from V and 0 bases from J, with 12 bases in between. Germline CDR1 reads MNHEY; CDR2 reads SMNVEV (reference sequence). The CDR3 sequence is 15 residues long. The CDR3 sequence: CASSRAPVSYNEQFF. CDR3 in DNA: TGTGCCAGCAGCCGAGCCCCCGTCTCCTACAATGAGCAGTTCTTC.

J is TRBJ2-2 and V is TRBV19; no definite D call. In germline, CDR1 is LNHDA, CDR2 SQIVND (reference sequence). V gave up 3 bases and J gave up 4 bases, with 9 bases separating them. This CDR3 is 14 amino acids long. CDR3 DNA sequence: TGTGCCAGTAGTATTTATGGCCGCACCGGGGAGCTGTTTTTT. It is translated as CASSIYGRTGELFF. Full variable domain (outside the CDR3, taken from reference TRBV19 and TRBJ2-2): DGGITQSPKYLFRKEGQNVTLSCEQNLNHDAMYWYRQDPGQGLRLIYYSQIVNDFQKGDIAEGYSVSREKKESFPLTVTSAQKNPTAFYLCASSIYGRTGELFFGEGSRLTVL.

This chain links TRBV2 with TRBJ2-5; 7 positions match TRBD2. Germline trimming cut 6 bases from V and 3 bases from J; bases unmatched to any gene: 7. This CDR3 comprises 14 residues. Germline CDR1 reads SNHLY; CDR2 reads FYNNEI. The DNA of the CDR3 is TGTGCCAGCAGGCGGGGGAGAATGGAAGAGACCCAGTACTTC. Protein: CASRRGRMEETQYF. The full variable domain, rest sourced from reference TRBV2 and TRBJ2-5, is EPEVTQTPSHQVTQMGQEVILRCVPISNHLYFYWYRQILGQKVEFLVSFYNNEISEKSEIFDDQFSVERPDGSNFTLKIRSTKLEDSAMYFCASRRGRMEETQYFGPGTRLLVL.

The chain employs TRBV7-6 and TRBJ2-2; no clear D gene. The V gene lost 3 bases and the J gene lost 0 bases, with 8 bases spanning the gap. The CDR3 is 15 amino acids. Germline CDR1 SGHVS, CDR2 FNYEAQ. CDR3 sequence reads: CASSLAVTNTGELFF. The CDR3 DNA sequence: TGTGCCAGCAGCTTGGCTGTTACGAACACCGGGGAGCTGTTTTTT.

The V call is TRBV9, the J call TRBJ2-3, with 8 positions matching TRBD2. This CDR3 has 16 residues. The germline V gene encodes CDR1 SGDLS and CDR2 YYNGEE. J lost 5 bases, V lost 0 bases, and 8 bases had no gene match. The CDR3 DNA reads as TGTGCCAGCAGCGTAGATCCAGCGGGGGCGGTAGATACGCAGTATTTT. Protein sequence: CASSVDPAGAVDTQYF.

The chain is built from TRBV4-1 and TRBJ2-7; 9 bases line up with TRBD1. The junction had 8 bases not matched to a gene; V was cut back by 2 bases and J by 3 bases. Germline V gene data show CDR1 as MGHRA and CDR2 as YSYEKL. This CDR3 has 16 residues. CDR3 sequence: CASSQIATGGGYEQYF. The CDR3 nucleotides read TGCGCCAGCAGCCAAATAGCGACAGGGGGAGGCTACGAGCAGTACTTC.

This clone has a single count. The gene calls are TRBV11-3 and TRBJ2-7; no clear D. The V gene's germline CDR1 is SGHNT and CDR2 YENEEA. The CDR3 spans 12 residues. V was shortened by 1 base and J by 3 bases, with 4 bases between the two germline ends. The CDR3, as DNA: TGTGCCAGCAGCTTAGGTAGCTACGAGCAGTACTTC. It yields the protein CASSLGSYEQYF.

The rearrangement joins TRBV6-2 or TRBV6-3 to TRBJ1-1; a weak D match, TRBD1 (6 bases). CDR3 length: 14 residues. The germline V gene has CDR1 MNHEY and CDR2 SVGEGT. Trimming removed 6 bases at V and 5 bases at J, with 16 bases between. CDR3 in DNA: TGTGCCAGCAGCCCCCCGGGGGGCGGAACTGAAGCTTTCTTT. It yields the protein CASSPPGGGTEAFF.

This clone has just one count. This sequence joins TRBV5-5 and TRBJ1-2, with D possibly being TRBD1 (5 bases). V was clipped by 0 bases and J by 4 bases, with 13 bases between them. CDR3 size: 15 residues. From germline, CDR1 is SGHKS and CDR2 YYEKEE (reference sequence). This CDR3 is CASSLGQGVSYGYTF. The CDR3 DNA follows: TGTGCCAGCAGCTTGGGGCAGGGTGTCTCCTATGGCTACACCTTC. The full variable domain, completed using reference TRBV5-5 and TRBJ1-2, is DAGVTQSPTHLIKTRGQQVTLRCSPISGHKSVSWYQQVLGQGPQFIFQYYEKEERGRGNFPDRFSARQFPNYSSELNVNALLLGDSALYLCASSLGQGVSYGYTFGSGTRLTVV.

The J gene is TRBJ2-2, the V gene TRBV5-1; 9 positions agree with TRBD1. V trimming: 4 bases; J trimming: 0 bases; junction bases outside the gene matches: 19. Looked up from germline, CDR1 is SGHRS and CDR2 is YFSETQ. The CDR3 runs 21 residues. The CDR3 protein is CASSHRGQGAKDFPNTGELFF. CDR3 bases: TGCGCCAGCAGCCACAGGGGGCAGGGGGCCAAGGATTTCCCGAACACCGGGGAGCTGTTTTTT.